One TCR beta chain is described in this entry. Its antigen remains unidentified. A read error may produce the germline difference seen at one junction end. The data derive from a study of post-analysis software for immune sequencing data. Study observations and caveats: In patients, TRBV5-6, TRBV5-1 and TRBV20-1 belonged to four or five TRBV segments found more frequently than in controls. Compared with controls, patients showed significantly lower normalized Chao1 diversity. Analysis by F measure revealed that same-batch samples clustered strongly together.

Presence of unique molecular identifiers characterized the TCR beta cDNA libraries. TCRdb reprocessed the PCR reads via MiXCR and lists one record per CDR3 protein. The data show 500,000 to 600,000 distinct CDR3 sequences, about 44% seen once. CDR1 is SGHTA, CDR2 FQGTGA, per germline. The CDR3 extends over 15 amino acids. This chain connects TRBV7-3 to TRBJ2-7, with 11 positions matching TRBD1. The origin of this receptor is a girl between 10 and 17 years old with multiple sclerosis. The sequencing sample was made of blood. CDR3 DNA sequence: TGTGCCAGCAGCCTAACCGGGACAGGGGGAGACGAGCAGTACTTC. Its protein is CASSLTGTGGDEQYF.